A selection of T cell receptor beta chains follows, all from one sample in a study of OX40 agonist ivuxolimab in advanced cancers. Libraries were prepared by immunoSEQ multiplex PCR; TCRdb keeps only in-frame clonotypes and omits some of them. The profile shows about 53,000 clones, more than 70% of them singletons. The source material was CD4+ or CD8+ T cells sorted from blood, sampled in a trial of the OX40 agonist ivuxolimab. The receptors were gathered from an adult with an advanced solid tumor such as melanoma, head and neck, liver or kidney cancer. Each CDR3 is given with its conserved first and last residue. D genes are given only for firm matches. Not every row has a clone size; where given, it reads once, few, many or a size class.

TGTGCCAGCAGCTTAGCGGGCCCCACCTACAATGAGCAGTTCTTC,CASSLAGPTYNEQFF,TRBJ2-1,TRBV5-4,-,-
TGTGCCAGCAGCTTCTCGGGGGCCGGGGAGCTGTTTTTT,CASSFSGAGELFF,TRBJ2-2,TRBV5-4,-,-
TGTGCTAGTGGCATCACATCCCCCGGGCCGAGGGTGAACACTGAAGCTTTCTTT,CASGITSPGPRVNTEAFF,TRBJ1-1,TRBV12-5,-,-
TGTGCCAGCAGCTTAGAGCCCACAGATACGCAGTATTTT,CASSLEPTDTQYF,TRBJ2-3,TRBV7-2,-,-
TGTGCCACCAGCCCGCATACATGGGGACAGGGGGCCGGGGAGCTGTTTTTT,CATSPHTWGQGAGELFF,TRBJ2-2,TRBV15,-,TRBD1
TGTGCCAGTAGTATAGGACTAGCGGGAGAAGAGACCCAGTACTTC,CASSIGLAGEETQYF,TRBJ2-5,TRBV19,-,TRBD2
TGCGCCAGCGGATATACGGGAGGGACCGGGGAGCTGTTTTTT,CASGYTGGTGELFF,TRBJ2-2,TRBV5-1,-,TRBD2
TGCGCCAGCAGTCAAGGAGAGGGGGGTGACTACACCTTC,CASSQGEGGDYTF,TRBJ1-2,TRBV23-1,-,-
TGTGCCAGCACGGGGTTCGCAACTAATGAAAAACTGTTTTTT,CASTGFATNEKLFF,TRBJ1-4,TRBV30,-,-
TGTGCCAGCATCCACGGACTAGCAGCCTACGAGCAGTACTTC,CASIHGLAAYEQYF,TRBJ2-7,TRBV6-6,once,TRBD2
TGTGCCAGCAGCTTTCCTTTGGGGGGCCTGTTCTTC,CASSFPLGGLFF,TRBJ2-1,TRBV5-4,-,-
TGTGCCAGCAGTTTATCGGGTGGGAGTCCCTACGAGCAGTACTTC,CASSLSGGSPYEQYF,TRBJ2-7,TRBV27,-,-
TGTGCCAGCAGCTTGGTAGGGGGCAATGAGCAGTTCTTC,CASSLVGGNEQFF,TRBJ2-1,TRBV4-2,-,-
TGCGCCAGCAGCCACGAGACAGGCTCCTACGAGCAGTACTTC,CASSHETGSYEQYF,TRBJ2-7,TRBV5-1,-,-
TGTGCCAGCAGCTTAGAAGGCGCTTATAATTCACCCCTCCACTTT,CASSLEGAYNSPLHF,TRBJ1-6,TRBV7-8,-,-
TGTGCCAGCAGTTCGGACAGGGTGTATGGCTACACCTTC,CASSSDRVYGYTF,TRBJ1-2,TRBV2,-,TRBD1
TGTGCCAGCGCGGCTCAAGAGACCCAGTACTTC,CASAAQETQYF,TRBJ2-5,TRBV27,-,-
TGCAGCGCCCGACTAGCGAGCTACGAGCAGTACTTC,CSARLASYEQYF,TRBJ2-7,TRBV29-1,-,TRBD2
TGTGCCATCAGTGAGTCGTGGGACGACCTTCCGAGCTCCTACAATGAGCAGTTCTTC,CAISESWDDLPSSYNEQFF,TRBJ2-1,TRBV10-3,-,-
TGTGCCAGCAGCTTATGGGTGGGACAGGGCTACTACGAGCAGTACTTC,CASSLWVGQGYYEQYF,TRBJ2-7,TRBV11-2,-,TRBD1
TGTGCCAGCAGCACCGGGACTCCTGCTATGAACACCGGGGAGCTGTTTTTT,CASSTGTPAMNTGELFF,TRBJ2-2,TRBV7-3,-,-
TGTGCCAGCAGTTATCCGTCGGGGAATTCCTACAATGAGCAGTTCTTC,CASSYPSGNSYNEQFF,TRBJ2-1,TRBV6-6,-,-
TGTGCCAGCAGCTTAGTCAGGGGCAATCAGCCCCAGCATTTT,CASSLVRGNQPQHF,TRBJ1-5,TRBV7-2,-,-
TGTGCCAGCTCACCCGCCCTAGCGATTTACAATGAGCAGTTCTTC,CASSPALAIYNEQFF,TRBJ2-1,TRBV18,-,-
TGTGCCAGCTCACCAAACACCATGGGGTCTGGAAACACCATATATTTT,CASSPNTMGSGNTIYF,TRBJ1-3,TRBV18,few,-
TGTGCCAGCAGCACACCCCGGGACTTCTCCTACGAGCAGTACTTC,CASSTPRDFSYEQYF,TRBJ2-7,TRBV11-3,-,-
TGCGCCAGCAGCTTGGCCTCAGCGGGAATCTTCTCCGGGGAGCTGTTTTTT,CASSLASAGIFSGELFF,TRBJ2-2,TRBV5-1,-,TRBD2
TGTGCCAGCAGCTTAGCTCGAGCGGGAGCCGAGCAGTACTTC,CASSLARAGAEQYF,TRBJ2-7,TRBV11-2,-,TRBD2
TGTGCCAGCACTTTGGGGGGGGGCTCCTACGAGCAGTACTTC,CASTLGGGSYEQYF,TRBJ2-7,TRBV7-2,-,TRBD2
TGCGCCAGTAGGGAAGGTCTGGGGACAGGGGGCGCCGAGCAGTACTTC,CASREGLGTGGAEQYF,TRBJ2-7,TRBV5-1,few,TRBD1
TGTGCCAGCTCACCGGGAAATGGGGACAGGACTCAAGAGACCCAGTACTTC,CASSPGNGDRTQETQYF,TRBJ2-5,TRBV18,few,TRBD1
TGTGCCAGCAGCTTACACAGAGAGCAGTACTTC,CASSLHREQYF,TRBJ2-7,TRBV7-2,-,-
TGCGCCAGCAGCCAAGAGCAGGGGTTGACTGAAGCTTTCTTT,CASSQEQGLTEAFF,TRBJ1-1,TRBV4-1,-,-
TGTGCCAGCAACCCCAGTCTGGGGTCTAATGAAAAACTGTTTTTT,CASNPSLGSNEKLFF,TRBJ1-4,TRBV6-5,-,-
TGCGCCAGCAGTCAGCCGAAGACCGGGACATCCGACTCCTACGAGCAGTACTTC,CASSQPKTGTSDSYEQYF,TRBJ2-7,TRBV23-1,-,-
TGTGCCAGTAGTATGGTAGGACAGACGAACACTGAAGCTTTCTTT,CASSMVGQTNTEAFF,TRBJ1-1,TRBV19,few,-
TGTGCCAGCCGAATAGCGGGAGCATACAATGAGCAGTTCTTC,CASRIAGAYNEQFF,TRBJ2-1,TRBV28,-,TRBD2
TGTGCCAGCAGTTCGACTGGCTCCTACGAGCAGTACTTC,CASSSTGSYEQYF,TRBJ2-7,TRBV7-9,once,-
TGTGCCAGCACTCAGAGGGGGGGATTAAGCGGGGAGCTGTTTTTT,CASTQRGGLSGELFF,TRBJ2-2,TRBV6-6,-,-
TGTGCCAGTAGTATTGGGGGACCTGAGCAGTACTTC,CASSIGGPEQYF,TRBJ2-7,TRBV19,-,-
TGTGCCATCAGGCCGGGACAGGGGGCCGAAGACAAGAACACCGGGGAGCTGTTTTTT,CAIRPGQGAEDKNTGELFF,TRBJ2-2,TRBV10-3,-,TRBD1
TGTGCCAGCAGCCGATATAGCAATCAGCCCCAGCATTTT,CASSRYSNQPQHF,TRBJ1-5,TRBV6-5,-,-
TGTGCCAGAGGGACATTCACCACCACAGATACGCAGTATTTT,CARGTFTTTDTQYF,TRBJ2-3,TRBV2,-,-
TGTGCCAGCGACCGGGGGTTCAACGAGCAGTACTTC,CASDRGFNEQYF,TRBJ2-7,TRBV7-8,-,-
TGTGCCAGCAGCCAAAACATTGGGACGGGAAGCGAGCAGTACTTC,CASSQNIGTGSEQYF,TRBJ2-7,TRBV14,-,-
TGTGCCAGCAGTTTATATAAGAACACTGAAGCTTTCTTT,CASSLYKNTEAFF,TRBJ1-1,TRBV27,-,-
TGTGCCAGCAGCTCGGGACTAGCGGGGTCCCTCGAGCAGTACTTC,CASSSGLAGSLEQYF,TRBJ2-7,TRBV7-2,-,TRBD2
TGTGCCAGCAGTTCGGGGGGAACCGGGGAGCTGTTTTTT,CASSSGGTGELFF,TRBJ2-2,TRBV28,-,TRBD2
TGTGCCAGCAGCTTAAGTGGGTACCAAGAGACCCAGTACTTC,CASSLSGYQETQYF,TRBJ2-5,TRBV11-3,-,-
TGTGCCAGCAGTTACTCAACTAGCGGACAAGAGACCCAGTACTTC,CASSYSTSGQETQYF,TRBJ2-5,TRBV6-6,-,TRBD2
TGTGCCAGCTCACCTACAGGATCCTACGAGCAGTACTTC,CASSPTGSYEQYF,TRBJ2-7,TRBV18,medium-sized,-
TGTGCCAGCTGGAGGGGACAGCCTACTGAAGCTTTCTTT,CASWRGQPTEAFF,TRBJ1-1,TRBV6-1,-,TRBD1